Listed below are T cell receptor beta chains from one sample, sequenced in a study of PD-1 blockade in classical Hodgkin lymphoma. Profiling relied on immunoSEQ multiplex PCR, and the TCRdb table lists in-frame clones only, not all of them. The table has 25,000 to 35,000 clones, around four fifths seen once. Sequenced here: peripheral blood mononuclear cells (PBMCs), sampled before the second cycle of nivolumab. The receptors shown here come from a human donor with classical Hodgkin lymphoma. The CDR3 runs from the conserved cysteine through the conserved F or W. Expanded clones get a size class; other rows say once, few or many, or leave the size out.

clone_size,v_call,cdr3_aa
NA,TRBV9,CASSVNEGRRETQYF
NA,TRBV5-1,CASSLAIGTPQETQYF
NA,TRBV30,CAWRDRGTGELFF
NA,TRBV7-2,CASSLTGGDTEAFF
NA,TRBV5-4,CASSLGGLAAQETQYF
NA,TRBV4-3,CASSQEQGSDEQFF
NA,TRBV9,CASSLGWTNENTEAFF
NA,TRBV7-6,CASSLVAGGSYEQYF
NA,TRBV4-3,CASSQDGGLNTGELFF
NA,TRBV7-9,CASSPGTSGSTDTQYF
NA,TRBV27,CASFKTRGKPGELFF
NA,TRBV19,CASSIGMGRQGNNQPQHF
NA,TRBV7-2,CASSIERGVGTEAFF
NA,TRBV4-3,CASSRKGGPRELFF
NA,TRBV6-1,CATGLFTAYEQYF
NA,TRBV19,CASSISGPYGYTF
NA,TRBV6-5,CASRNYGYTF
once,TRBV11-3,CASSLESGGHVADEQFF
NA,TRBV10-3,CAISVVFLGVDEQYF